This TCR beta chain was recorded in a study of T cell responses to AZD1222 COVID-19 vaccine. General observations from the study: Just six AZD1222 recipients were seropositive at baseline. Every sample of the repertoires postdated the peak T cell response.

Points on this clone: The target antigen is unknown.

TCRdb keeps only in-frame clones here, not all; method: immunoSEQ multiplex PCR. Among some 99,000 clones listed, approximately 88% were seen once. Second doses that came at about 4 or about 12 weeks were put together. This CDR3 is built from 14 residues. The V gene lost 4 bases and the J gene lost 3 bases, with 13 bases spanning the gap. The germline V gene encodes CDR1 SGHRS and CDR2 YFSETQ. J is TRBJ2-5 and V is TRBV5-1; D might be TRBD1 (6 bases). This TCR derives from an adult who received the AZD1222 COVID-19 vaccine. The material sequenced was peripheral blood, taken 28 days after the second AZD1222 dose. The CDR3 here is CASSLSTGKETQYF. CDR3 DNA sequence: TGCGCCAGCAGCCTGAGTACAGGGAAAGAGACCCAGTACTTC.